The clone carrying this TCR beta chain was counted between two and nine times. Its antigen is as yet unknown. This sample was taken from a study of identical twins. The study's findings and limits: Twin sharing of out-of-frame TCR alpha was underestimated by models in monozygotic pairs.

The CDR3 extends over 12 amino acids. Germline V lookup: CDR1 MGHRA, CDR2 YSYEKL. The germline V and J ends were trimmed by 6 bases and 0 bases, with 5 bases remaining between them. After template switching added a universal primer site, the resulting cDNA carried unique molecular identifiers. Each CDR3 protein is one row after TCRdb ran MiXCR on the 5' RACE reads. The table includes 250,000 or so distinct CDR3 sequences, about 7% detected once. The sample also formed part of further work on yellow fever vaccine responses in identical twins.

The sequencing input was memory (CD45RO+) T cells sorted from blood. This receptor was obtained from a woman aged 18-29 years in good health. This chain uses TRBV4-1 with TRBJ1-1; D not resolved. CDR3 protein: CASRHLNTEAFF. The CDR3 DNA is TGCGCCAGCAGACACCTGAACACTGAAGCTTTCTTT.